These 21 T cell receptor beta chains were sequenced from one sample in a study of blood T cell repertoires in COVID-19. The data were produced by immunoSEQ multiplex PCR, yet TCRdb's version contains in-frame clones alone and is incomplete. The table includes 400,000 or so clones, about 90% detected once. Source material: PBMCs or T cells enriched from blood (not recorded which). Receptor source: a man aged 18-30 years who had recovered from COVID-19.

J is TRBJ2-7 and V is TRBV15; 7 positions match TRBD1. Germline values: CDR1 LNHNV, CDR2 YYDKDF (reference sequence). The CDR3 is 23 residues long. Germline trimming cut 0 bases from V and 3 bases from J; bases unmatched to any gene: 29. CDR3 residues: CATSRERGPIGTAAENPSYEQYF. CDR3 DNA: TGTGCCACCAGCAGAGAAAGGGGGCCCATTGGTACGGCGGCGGAGAATCCCAGCTACGAGCAGTACTTC.

This chain links TRBV5-1 with TRBJ1-4, with TRBD1 matching 9 bases. CDR1 is SGHRS and CDR2 is YFSETQ in the germline V gene. The V and J ends lost 4 bases and 4 bases, in that order; junction bases with no gene match: 2. This CDR3 is built from 14 residues. For the CDR3, the DNA is TGCGCCAGCAGCCGACAGGGGGATAATGAAAAACTGTTTTTT. Translation: CASSRQGDNEKLFF. Full variable domain (remainder filled in from reference TRBV5-1 and TRBJ1-4): KAGVTQTPRYLIKTRGQQVTLSCSPISGHRSVSWYQQTPGQGLQFLFEYFSETQRNKGNFPGRFSGRQFSNSRSEMNVSTLELGDSALYLCASSRQGDNEKLFFGSGTQLSVL.

The V gene is TRBV12-5, the J gene TRBJ1-1, with D tentatively TRBD1 (6 bases). V lost 0 bases and J 0 bases, leaving 17 bases between the germline ends. Germline V gene sequence: CDR1 LGHNT, CDR2 FRNRAP. CDR3 length: 18 residues. CDR3 nucleotide sequence: TGTGCTAGTGGTTTGGTAGGGGGTCCTTCACGCATGAACACTGAAGCTTTCTTT. It codes for CASGLVGGPSRMNTEAFF.

This chain joins TRBV28 and TRBJ1-1, with D hard to call. Trimming pared 6 bases from V and 0 bases from J, leaving 8 bases between. The germline V gene encodes CDR1 MDHEN and CDR2 SYDVKM. This CDR3 comprises 13 residues. The CDR3 DNA follows: TGTGCCAGCAGAGTCGGGTTGAACACTGAAGCTTTCTTT. It is translated as CASRVGLNTEAFF.

J is TRBJ1-5 and V is TRBV9; a weak D match, TRBD1 (5 bases). The CDR3 totals 15 residues. Germline assignment: CDR1 SGDLS and CDR2 YYNGEE. V gave up 3 bases and J gave up 0 bases, with 10 bases separating them. The CDR3 region has the DNA TGTGCCAGCAGCGAGACAGAGTATAGCAATCAGCCCCAGCATTTT. Translated, it gives CASSETEYSNQPQHF.

Here the CDR3 reads CAGQGAYEKLFF. The CDR3 coding sequence is TGTGCCGGACAGGGGGCGTACGAAAAACTGTTTTTT. This chain links TRBV2 with TRBJ1-4; TRBD1 matches at 11 bases. This CDR3 has 12 residues. Germline CDR1 and CDR2: SNHLY and FYNNEI. The J segment lost 8 bases and the V segment lost 11 bases, leaving 4 bases of the junction unmatched. Supplemented by reference TRBV2 and TRBJ1-4, the full variable domain reads EPEVTQTPSHQVTQMGQEVILRCVPISNHLYFYWYRQILGQKVEFLVSFYNNEISEKSEIFDDQFSVERPDGSNFTLKIRSTKLEDSAMYFCAGQGAYEKLFFGSGTQLSVL.

The rearrangement uses TRBV6-1 and TRBJ2-5; a possible D gene is TRBD2 (5 bases). Germline V gives CDR1 MNHNS, CDR2 SASEGT. The CDR3 is 14 residues long. V lost 2 bases to trimming and J lost 6 bases, with 13 bases between them. The CDR3 DNA reads TGTGCCAGCAGTGAAAGCGGTTCTGGGAAGACCCAGTACTTC. Protein sequence: CASSESGSGKTQYF.

The chain carries TRBV4-2 and TRBJ1-6, with D perhaps TRBD1 (5 bases). Trimming removed 1 base at V and 5 bases at J, with 21 bases between. CDR3 length: 19 residues. CDR1 is LGHNA, CDR2 YNFKEQ, per germline. The CDR3 here is CASSQAHYLGQDDNSPLHF. CDR3 DNA: TGTGCCAGCAGCCAAGCCCATTATTTGGGGCAAGACGATAATTCACCCCTCCACTTT.

The V and J genes are TRBV4-1 and TRBJ1-2, with D maybe TRBD1 (6 bases). CDR1 and CDR2 (germline): MGHRA, YSYEKL. The CDR3 loop spans 14 amino acids. Deletions cut 6 bases from V and 4 bases from J, with 15 bases between. The CDR3 region is CASRKGGDLYGYTF. In DNA form, the CDR3 reads TGCGCCAGCAGAAAAGGGGGTGATCTCTATGGCTACACCTTC.

This rearrangement joins TRBV5-8 to TRBJ1-2, with D tentatively TRBD1 (6 bases). This CDR3 comprises 14 residues. V lost 4 bases and J lost 4, with 14 bases in between. Per germline, CDR1 SGHTS and CDR2 YDEGEE. The CDR3 coding sequence is TGTGCCAGCAGCCACAGGGTGGCCCGCTATGGCTACACCTTC. Residues: CASSHRVARYGYTF.

CDR3 in DNA: TGTGCCAGTAGTATGGAGGGAGCGACGGCTTTCTTT. Translation gives CASSMEGATAFF. The rearrangement links TRBV19 to TRBJ1-1; D not resolved. The germline V gene has CDR1 LNHDA and CDR2 SQIVND (reference sequence). With 3 bases removed from V and 11 bases from J, the gap between germline ends came to 13 bases. The CDR3 covers 12 residues.

The rearrangement joins TRBV27 to TRBJ1-1; D is unclear. The CDR3 loop spans 16 amino acids. Trimming took 0 bases from V and 0 from J, leaving 11 bases between them. From germline, CDR1 is MNHEY and CDR2 SMNVEV (reference sequence). CDR3 nucleotide sequence: TGTGCCAGCAGTTTATCCTCGGGTGAGGTGAACACTGAAGCTTTCTTT. Its translation: CASSLSSGEVNTEAFF.

This clone appeared a single time. The chain joins TRBV5-6 to TRBJ2-5, with D perhaps TRBD1 (6 bases). The CDR3 has 13 amino acids. CDR1 is SGHDT, CDR2 YYEEEE, per germline. V lost 2 bases and J 9 bases, leaving 14 bases between the germline ends. The chain's CDR3 is CASSLGTGSAQYF. The DNA of the CDR3 is TGTGCCAGCAGCTTAGGCACAGGGTCGGCCCAGTACTTC.

This chain connects TRBV12-3 or TRBV12-4 to TRBJ1-2, with D unclear. The CDR3 is made up of 12 amino acids. V dropped 10 bases and J dropped 7 bases, with 16 bases sitting between them. CDR3 in DNA: TGTGCCACCTACCCCTCCGGCGGTGGCTACACCTTC. Residues: CATYPSGGGYTF.

The V gene is TRBV19, the J gene TRBJ2-7, with 9 bases matching TRBD1. J gave up 4 bases and V 4 bases, and 8 bases lay outside the gene matches. The CDR3 has 15 residues. Germline V gene lookup returns CDR1 LNHDA and CDR2 SQIVND (reference sequence). CDR3 sequence reads: CASSTTGTGRYEQYF. CDR3 DNA: TGTGCCAGTAGTACGACCGGGACAGGGAGGTACGAGCAGTACTTC.

This sequence joins TRBV5-8 and TRBJ2-2; D remains unclear. V was pared by 0 bases and J by 2 bases, with 11 bases between. CDR1 is SGHTS, CDR2 YDEGEE, per germline. This CDR3 has 16 amino acids. The CDR3 DNA follows: TGTGCCAGCAGCTTGGGCCAGACAAGTAACACCGGGGAGCTGTTTTTT. It encodes CASSLGQTSNTGELFF.

This chain connects TRBV5-8 to TRBJ2-3, with D possibly being TRBD2 (6 bases). The CDR3 runs 18 residues. V lost 4 bases and J lost 0, with 21 bases in between. The germline CDR1 and CDR2 sequences are SGHTS and YDEGEE. CDR3 amino acids: CASSLVGPGSASTDTQYF. The CDR3 DNA reads as TGTGCCAGCAGCCTGGTGGGACCCGGGAGTGCTAGCACAGATACGCAGTATTTT.

This chain joins TRBV27 and TRBJ1-6, with D possibly TRBD1 on 6 matching bases. The CDR3 has 14 residues. Trimming took off 3 bases at V and 7 bases at J, with 10 bases between the two ends. Germline CDR1 and CDR2: MNHEY and SMNVEV (reference sequence). CDR3: CASSFTGLNSPLHF. CDR3 DNA sequence: TGTGCCAGCAGTTTTACAGGGTTAAATTCACCCCTCCACTTT.

V is TRBV28 and J is TRBJ1-4; TRBD1 aligns across 7 bases. CDR1 is MDHEN, CDR2 SYDVKM, per germline. Germline trimming cut 5 bases from V and 7 bases from J; bases unmatched to any gene: 7. The CDR3 is made up of 14 amino acids. The CDR3 here is CASSPPTGSEKLFF. CDR3 bases: TGTGCCAGCAGTCCACCGACAGGGAGTGAAAAACTGTTTTTT.

The chain recombines TRBV28 with TRBJ1-1; D remains unclear. Trimming stripped 3 bases from V and 0 bases from J, with 5 bases between. This CDR3 region has 13 residues. Germline V gives CDR1 MDHEN, CDR2 SYDVKM. As DNA, the CDR3 is TGTGCCAGCAGTTTTAGTATGAACACTGAAGCTTTCTTT. Protein sequence: CASSFSMNTEAFF. The entire variable domain, with the rest obtained from reference TRBV28 and TRBJ1-1, is as follows: DVKVTQSSRYLVKRTGEKVFLECVQDMDHENMFWYRQDPGLGLRLIYFSYDVKMKEKGDIPEGYSVSREKKERFSLILESASTNQTSMYLCASSFSMNTEAFFGQGTRLTVV.

V is TRBV18 and J is TRBJ1-1; D call uncertain. Trimming stripped 3 bases from V and 3 bases from J, with 14 bases between. Germline V gives CDR1 KGHSH, CDR2 LQKENI. The CDR3 is made up of 15 amino acids. The CDR3 spells CASSPLGQRDTEAFF. Here the CDR3 DNA reads TGTGCCAGCTCACCCCTGGGCCAGAGGGACACTGAAGCTTTCTTT. Variable domain in full (rest from reference TRBV18 and TRBJ1-1): NAGVMQNPRHLVRRRGQEARLRCSPMKGHSHVYWYRQLPEEGLKFMVYLQKENIIDESGMPKERFSAEFPKEGPSILRIQQVVRGDSAAYFCASSPLGQRDTEAFFGQGTRLTVV.